This paragraph reports one TCR beta chain. Its antigen is as yet unknown. This sample stems from a study of brain T cells in children with intractable seizures. As for time point: blood from clinic visit 5 months post-surgery; TSC patient then seizure free. Pre-surgery treatment included at least one anti-epileptic drug. TCRdb keeps only in-frame clones here, not all; method: immunoSEQ multiplex PCR. This sample has 300,000 to 400,000 clones; over 85% occur once, and the top ten carry around 5%. Broader study findings: HCMV serostatus was not known, and viral specificity came from CDR3 similarity only.

The CDR3 has 13 residues. The V end was cut by 0 bases, the J end by 0 bases, with 2 bases between. The V call is TRBV12-3 or TRBV12-4, the J call TRBJ2-5; D unclear. The TCR originated in a boy in the first two years of life with tuberous sclerosis and intractable seizures. The sample in question was peripheral blood, obtained 4 to 6 months after surgery. CDR3 residues: CASSLAYQETQYF. Written as DNA, the CDR3 is TGTGCCAGCAGTTTAGCGTACCAAGAGACCCAGTACTTC.